This TCR beta chain was identified during a study of blood T cell repertoires in COVID-19. Repertoires were generated with immunoSEQ multiplex PCR, while TCRdb's copy carries only in-frame clones and drops some. The repertoire holds about 200,000 clones, with about 84% as singletons. With 2 bases clipped from V and 12 bases from J, the junction kept 2 bases outside the gene matches. Germline values: CDR1 SGDLS, CDR2 YYNGEE. The CDR3 has 12 residues. V gene TRBV9 combines with J gene TRBJ2-1; 10 bases match TRBD2. This TCR was sampled from a woman aged 40 to 49 with acute COVID-19. Sequenced sample: PBMCs or T cells enriched from blood (not recorded which). As DNA, the CDR3 is TGTGCCAGCAGCGTTCCTAGCGGGAGGCAGTTCTTC. This sequence encodes CASSVPSGRQFF.